The present TCR beta chain was sequenced within a study of T cells after yellow fever vaccination. CDR3 size: 13 residues. This clonotype was seen more than once but under ten times. The germline gene is not matched at one end of the junction; a read error may be the cause. Using its own MiXCR run on the 5' RACE reads, TCRdb lists one record per CDR3 protein. The sample records 300,000 or so distinct CDR3 sequences, roughly 9% being singletons. Sequencing used CD4+ T cells sorted from PBMCs, obtained 5 days after the yellow fever booster vaccination. This sequence joins TRBV12-3 or TRBV12-4 and TRBJ2-4; 10 nucleotides align to TRBD2. This TCR derives from a young man who received the YFV17D yellow fever vaccine. CDR3 residues: CASSLAGVDIQYF. The CDR3 region has the DNA TGTGCCAGCAGTCTAGCGGGGGTGGACATTCAGTACTTC.